This is a list of T cell receptor beta chains from one sample in a study of naive and memory T cell subsets. TCRdb called the UMI-ligation and nested PCR reads again in MiXCR, with one record for every CDR3 protein. The sample includes 120,000 to 150,000 distinct CDR3 sequences, over 15% of them seen just once. The sequencing sample was made of naive CD4+ T cells from blood. The receptors stem from a human donor in good health. Both conserved end residues are part of each CDR3. A D gene is named only where the DNA matches it firmly. Some rows have no size entry. The others give once, few or many, or a class for an expanded clone.

J: TRBJ2-7
V: TRBV5-5
D: NA
size: many
CDR3: CASSDSRDEHTYEQYF
DNA: TGTGCCAGCAGCGACTCCAGGGATGAGCATACCTACGAGCAGTACTTC

J: TRBJ2-2
V: TRBV20-1
D: NA
size: once
CDR3: CSALDAFANTGELFF
DNA: TGCAGTGCCCTAGATGCGTTCGCGAACACCGGGGAGCTGTTTTTT

J: TRBJ2-7
V: TRBV12-3/TRBV12-4
D: TRBD1
size: NA
CDR3: CASSLMDRNYEQYF
DNA: TGTGCCAGCAGTTTAATGGACAGGAACTACGAGCAGTACTTC

J: TRBJ2-1
V: TRBV6-2/TRBV6-3
D: NA
size: many
CDR3: CASSYVLGGEGISYEQFF
DNA: TGTGCCAGCAGTTACGTTCTCGGGGGCGAAGGGATCTCCTATGAGCAGTTCTTC

J: TRBJ2-1
V: TRBV12-3/TRBV12-4
D: NA
size: few
CDR3: CASSLGYHEQFF
DNA: TGTGCCAGCAGTTTGGGGTATCATGAGCAGTTCTTC

J: TRBJ2-1
V: TRBV6-6
D: TRBD2
size: few
CDR3: CASSLLLAGGEDEQFF
DNA: TGTGCCAGCAGTCTGTTACTAGCGGGAGGTGAGGATGAGCAGTTCTTC

J: TRBJ2-4
V: TRBV9
D: NA
size: few
CDR3: CASSVVSLPGDIQYF
DNA: TGTGCCAGCAGCGTAGTAAGCCTCCCGGGTGACATTCAGTACTTC

J: TRBJ1-5
V: TRBV3-1
D: NA
size: few
CDR3: CASSQVDNQPQHF
DNA: TGTGCCAGCAGCCAAGTCGACAATCAGCCCCAGCATTTT

J: TRBJ1-2
V: TRBV12-3/TRBV12-4
D: NA
size: NA
CDR3: CASSLRGAGYGYTF
DNA: TGTGCCAGCAGTTTACGGGGGGCCGGGTATGGCTACACCTTC

J: TRBJ2-3
V: TRBV29-1
D: TRBD2
size: few
CDR3: CSVAAPPGGRAGDTQYF
DNA: TGCAGCGTTGCTGCTCCTCCTGGCGGGAGGGCCGGAGATACGCAGTATTTT

J: TRBJ2-3
V: TRBV5-1
D: NA
size: many
CDR3: CASSLDTDTQYF
DNA: TGCGCCAGCAGCTTGGATACGGATACGCAGTATTTT

J: TRBJ2-6
V: TRBV5-6
D: TRBD1
size: NA
CDR3: CASSPSDRGLTFSGANVLTF
DNA: TGTGCCAGCAGCCCTTCTGACAGGGGGTTAACCTTCTCTGGGGCCAACGTCCTGACTTTC

J: TRBJ2-7
V: TRBV28
D: NA
size: few
CDR3: CASRISRGGTYEQYF
DNA: TGTGCCAGCAGAATCTCTCGGGGCGGAACCTACGAGCAGTACTTC

J: TRBJ2-5
V: TRBV2
D: TRBD1
size: few
CDR3: CASSAGTGTYQETQYF
DNA: TGTGCCAGCAGCGCCGGGACAGGGACATACCAAGAGACCCAGTACTTC

J: TRBJ2-7
V: TRBV2
D: TRBD1
size: few
CDR3: CASSWTGGFPYEQYF
DNA: TGTGCCAGCAGTTGGACAGGTGGTTTTCCCTACGAGCAGTACTTC

J: TRBJ2-3
V: TRBV5-1
D: TRBD2
size: few
CDR3: CASSRRTSGKFTDTQYF
DNA: TGCGCCAGCAGCAGGAGGACTAGCGGGAAATTCACAGATACGCAGTATTTT

J: TRBJ1-5
V: TRBV6-2/TRBV6-3
D: TRBD1
size: once
CDR3: CASSYVTGGSNQPQHF
DNA: TGTGCCAGCAGTTACGTGACAGGGGGCAGCAATCAGCCCCAGCATTTT

J: TRBJ2-3
V: TRBV6-1
D: TRBD2
size: many
CDR3: CASSDAGADTQYF
DNA: TGTGCCAGCAGTGACGCGGGAGCAGATACGCAGTATTTT

J: TRBJ1-5
V: TRBV12-3/TRBV12-4
D: NA
size: NA
CDR3: CASSFRVVPQHF
DNA: TGTGCCAGCAGTTTCCGGGTCGTCCCCCAGCATTTT

J: TRBJ2-7
V: TRBV20-1
D: NA
size: NA
CDR3: CSAIVGQYYEQYF
DNA: TGCAGTGCTATCGTCGGACAATACTACGAGCAGTACTTC

J: TRBJ2-1
V: TRBV24-1
D: NA
size: NA
CDR3: CATSDQRLQFF
DNA: TGTGCCACCAGTGATCAGCGGCTGCAGTTCTTC

J: TRBJ1-6
V: TRBV6-2/TRBV6-3
D: NA
size: NA
CDR3: CAAGGYNSPLHF
DNA: TGTGCTGCGGGAGGTTATAATTCACCCCTCCATTTT

J: TRBJ2-7
V: TRBV7-2
D: TRBD2
size: few
CDR3: CASSEGTSVASYEQYF
DNA: TGTGCCAGCAGCGAAGGGACTAGCGTGGCGTCCTACGAGCAGTACTTC

J: TRBJ1-5
V: TRBV6-1
D: NA
size: many
CDR3: CASAKVEGNNQPQHF
DNA: TGTGCCAGCGCCAAAGTCGAGGGGAATAATCAGCCCCAGCATTTT

J: TRBJ2-3
V: TRBV18
D: TRBD1
size: NA
CDR3: CASSPRAGGDRVTDTQYF
DNA: TGTGCCAGCTCACCACGCGCCGGAGGGGACAGGGTGACAGATACGCAGTATTTT

J: TRBJ2-2
V: TRBV15
D: TRBD2
size: few
CDR3: CATSRDRTSGSVNTGELFF
DNA: TGTGCCACCAGCAGAGATCGAACTAGCGGGAGCGTGAACACCGGGGAGCTGTTTTTT

J: TRBJ2-7
V: TRBV27
D: NA
size: NA
CDR3: CASSARLTYEQYF
DNA: TGTGCCAGCAGTGCCCGACTGACCTACGAGCAGTACTTC

J: TRBJ2-5
V: TRBV5-6
D: NA
size: many
CDR3: CASSLAGRETQYF
DNA: TGTGCCAGCAGCTTGGCAGGGCGGGAGACCCAGTACTTC

J: TRBJ2-7
V: TRBV20-1
D: NA
size: once
CDR3: CSATHPGGTAYEQYF
DNA: TGCAGTGCTACCCACCCTGGGGGGACCGCCTACGAGCAGTACTTC

J: TRBJ2-1
V: TRBV20-1
D: TRBD2
size: few
CDR3: CSARTLGLAGREQFF
DNA: TGCAGTGCTAGAACCCTGGGACTAGCTGGACGTGAGCAGTTCTTC

J: TRBJ2-7
V: TRBV5-1
D: TRBD1
size: few
CDR3: CASSGMTGVHEQYF
DNA: TGCGCCAGCAGCGGTATGACAGGGGTCCACGAGCAGTACTTC

J: TRBJ1-5
V: TRBV9
D: TRBD1
size: NA
CDR3: CASSVAGTGDQPQHF
DNA: TGTGCCAGCAGCGTAGCCGGGACAGGGGATCAGCCCCAGCATTTT

J: TRBJ1-1
V: TRBV15
D: NA
size: NA
CDR3: CATSRDPPTEAFF
DNA: TGTGCCACCAGCAGAGATCCTCCCACTGAAGCTTTCTTT

J: TRBJ1-5
V: TRBV7-9
D: NA
size: few
CDR3: CASSLGQTNQPQHF
DNA: TGTGCCAGCAGCTTAGGGCAGACGAACCAGCCCCAGCATTTT

J: TRBJ2-6
V: TRBV20-1
D: NA
size: NA
CDR3: CSAAPSGGRYISGANILTF
DNA: TGCAGTGCTGCACCGTCCGGGGGCAGGTATATCTCTGGGGCCAACATCCTGACTTTC

J: TRBJ2-6
V: TRBV12-3/TRBV12-4
D: NA
size: NA
CDR3: CASSTSWGRANVLTF
DNA: TGTGCCAGCAGCACGTCATGGGGGAGGGCCAACGTCCTGACTTTC

J: TRBJ2-1
V: TRBV5-1
D: NA
size: few
CDR3: CASSSTSSSYNEQFF
DNA: TGCGCCAGCAGCTCGACCTCTAGCTCCTACAATGAGCAGTTCTTC

J: TRBJ2-3
V: TRBV5-1
D: TRBD2
size: few
CDR3: CASSAPPGLSTEITQYF
DNA: TGCGCCAGCAGCGCACCACCGGGACTATCCACAGAGATAACGCAGTATTTT

J: TRBJ1-1
V: TRBV6-2/TRBV6-3
D: TRBD1
size: many
CDR3: CASSFSGGTEAFF
DNA: TGTGCCAGCAGCTTCTCAGGGGGCACTGAAGCTTTCTTT

J: TRBJ2-7
V: TRBV24-1
D: NA
size: NA
CDR3: CATTPQGQDEQYF
DNA: TGTGCCACCACCCCCCAGGGGCAGGACGAGCAGTACTTC

J: TRBJ2-3
V: TRBV7-2
D: TRBD2
size: NA
CDR3: CASSWSGRGTDTQYF
DNA: TGTGCCAGCAGCTGGTCCGGGAGGGGCACAGATACGCAGTATTTT

J: TRBJ2-1
V: TRBV28
D: TRBD2
size: NA
CDR3: CASSLPPRLAGAPKSGQNNEQFF
DNA: TGTGCCAGCAGTTTACCCCCCCGACTAGCGGGAGCGCCGAAGAGCGGTCAGAACAATGAGCAGTTCTTC

J: TRBJ2-3
V: TRBV7-6
D: TRBD2
size: NA
CDR3: CASSSPSGRAVDTQYF
DNA: TGTGCCAGCAGCTCCCCAAGCGGGAGGGCCGTAGATACGCAGTATTTT

J: TRBJ2-7
V: TRBV10-2
D: TRBD1
size: few
CDR3: CASSVPQGTGAHEQYF
DNA: TGCGCCAGTTCCGTGCCCCAGGGGACAGGGGCCCACGAGCAGTACTTC

J: TRBJ1-2
V: TRBV24-1
D: NA
size: few
CDR3: CATSDSRNYGYTF
DNA: TGTGCCACCAGTGATTCGCGTAACTATGGCTACACCTTC

J: TRBJ1-3
V: TRBV5-8
D: NA
size: NA
CDR3: CASRSRQGPHGNTIYF
DNA: TGTGCCAGCAGGTCGAGGCAGGGCCCTCATGGAAACACCATATATTTT

J: TRBJ2-3
V: TRBV11-3
D: NA
size: few
CDR3: CASSLMGPDTQYF
DNA: TGTGCCAGCAGCTTAATGGGGCCAGATACGCAGTATTTT

J: TRBJ2-3
V: TRBV24-1
D: TRBD1
size: few
CDR3: CATSDLVGTGTRDTQYF
DNA: TGTGCCACCAGTGATTTGGTCGGGACAGGAACAAGGGATACGCAGTATTTT

J: TRBJ2-6
V: TRBV27
D: NA
size: few
CDR3: CASLSLSSGANVLTF
DNA: TGTGCCAGTCTCTCTTTAAGCTCTGGGGCCAACGTCCTGACTTTC

J: TRBJ2-1
V: TRBV20-1
D: TRBD2
size: many
CDR3: CSARVTSAYNEQFF
DNA: TGCAGTGCTAGAGTGACTAGCGCCTACAATGAGCAGTTCTTC

J: TRBJ2-3
V: TRBV20-1
D: NA
size: few
CDR3: CSAIGQTSTDTQYF
DNA: TGCAGTGCTATCGGACAGACGAGCACAGATACGCAGTATTTT

J: TRBJ2-7
V: TRBV2
D: TRBD2
size: NA
CDR3: CASIKAGVSYEQYF
DNA: TGTGCCAGCATAAAAGCGGGAGTCTCCTACGAGCAGTACTTC

J: TRBJ2-1
V: TRBV18
D: NA
size: NA
CDR3: CASSPLEGLGYNEQFF
DNA: TGTGCCAGCTCCCCCTTGGAGGGACTGGGGTACAATGAGCAGTTCTTC